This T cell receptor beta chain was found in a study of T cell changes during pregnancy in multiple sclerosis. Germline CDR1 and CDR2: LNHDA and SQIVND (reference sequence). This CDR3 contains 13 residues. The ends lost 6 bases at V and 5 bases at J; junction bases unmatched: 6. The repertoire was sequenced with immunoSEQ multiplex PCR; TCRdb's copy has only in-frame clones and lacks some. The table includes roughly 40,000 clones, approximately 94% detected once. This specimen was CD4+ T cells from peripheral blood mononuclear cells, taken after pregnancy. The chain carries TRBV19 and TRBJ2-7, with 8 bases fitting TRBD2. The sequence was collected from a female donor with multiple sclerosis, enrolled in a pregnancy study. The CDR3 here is CASSGTSIHEQYF. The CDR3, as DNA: TGTGCCAGTAGCGGGACTAGTATACACGAGCAGTACTTC.